One TCR beta chain is described in this entry. The data originate from a study of blood T cell repertoires in COVID-19. Method: immunoSEQ multiplex PCR; TCRdb's copy keeps in-frame clones and lacks some. The sample holds about 130,000 clones; about four fifths are singletons and the top ten take roughly 15%. The CDR3 is 16 residues long. Germline V lookup: CDR1 MNHNY, CDR2 SVGAGI (reference sequence). V shed 3 bases and J 1 base; nucleotides not matched to a gene: 2. This TCR derives from a woman aged 45-65 years with acute or convalescent COVID-19. Sequencing was done on a sample of peripheral blood. The J gene is TRBJ1-3, the V gene TRBV6-6; 11 bases match TRBD1. CDR3 residues: CASSYGTGGSGNTIYF. The CDR3 DNA reads TGTGCCAGCAGTTATGGGACAGGGGGTTCTGGAAACACCATATATTTT.